This entry describes one T cell receptor beta chain. A 5'RACE reaction primed in the constant segment made cDNA libraries of TCR alpha and TCR beta, and these carried sample barcodes and UMIs. TCRdb ran MiXCR on the 5' RACE reads and lists one entry per CDR3 protein. The data show roughly 510,000 distinct CDR3 sequences, with around 15% seen just once and just over 8% held by the top ten. The sample belongs to a study of T-cell memory formation after mild COVID-19. Sequences were obtained from PBMCs or a T cell subset sorted from them (not recorded which). The sequence derives from an adult woman who had mild COVID-19 (a few samples of this study predate the infection). Cell type and time point are not known.

Written as DNA, the CDR3 is TGCAGTGCCAAAACAGGGGGTTGGACTGAAGCTTTCTTT. Its translation is CSAKTGGWTEAFF. This chain links TRBV20-1 with TRBJ1-1; 8 bases match TRBD1. The CDR3 extends over 13 amino acids. V was clipped by 6 bases and J by 5 bases; unmatched bases: 8. The germline V gene encodes CDR1 DFQATT and CDR2 SNEGSKA (reference sequence).